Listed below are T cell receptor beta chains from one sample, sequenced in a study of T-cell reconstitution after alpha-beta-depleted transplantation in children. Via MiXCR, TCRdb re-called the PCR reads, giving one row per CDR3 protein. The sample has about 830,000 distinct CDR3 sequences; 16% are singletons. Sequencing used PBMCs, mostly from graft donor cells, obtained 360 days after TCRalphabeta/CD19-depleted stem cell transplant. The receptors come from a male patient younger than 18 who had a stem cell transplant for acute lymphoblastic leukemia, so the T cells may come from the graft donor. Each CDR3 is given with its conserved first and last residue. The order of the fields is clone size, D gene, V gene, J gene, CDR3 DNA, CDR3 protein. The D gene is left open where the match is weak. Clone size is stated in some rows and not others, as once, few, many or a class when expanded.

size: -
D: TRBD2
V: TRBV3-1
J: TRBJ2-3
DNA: TGTGCCAGCAGCCGTAGGACCCGAGCGGGAGTCCCAGATACGCAGTATTTT
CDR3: CASSRRTRAGVPDTQYF

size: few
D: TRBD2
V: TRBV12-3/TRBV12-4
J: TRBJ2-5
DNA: TGTGCCAGCAGTTTAAGGGGGGGACTAGCGGGAGGCCAAGAGACCCAGTACTTC
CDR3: CASSLRGGLAGGQETQYF

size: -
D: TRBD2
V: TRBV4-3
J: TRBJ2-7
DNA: TGCGCCAGCAGCCCCCACCCCTCTAGCGGGAGTAACGAGCAGTACTTC
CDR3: CASSPHPSSGSNEQYF

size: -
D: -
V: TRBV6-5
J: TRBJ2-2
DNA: TGTGCCAGCAGTTACCAGGATTACACCGGGGAGCTGTTTTTT
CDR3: CASSYQDYTGELFF

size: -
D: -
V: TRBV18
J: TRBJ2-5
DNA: TGTGCCAGCTCACCTCTCACAGGCCAAGAGACCCAGTATTTC
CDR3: CASSPLTGQETQYF

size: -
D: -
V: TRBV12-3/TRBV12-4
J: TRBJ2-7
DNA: TGTGCCAGCAGAGCGGGACAGCGAACCTACGAGCAGTACTTC
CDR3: CASRAGQRTYEQYF

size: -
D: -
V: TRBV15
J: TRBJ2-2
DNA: TGTGCCACCAGCAGAGCCGTTACAGGGATTCTAGCGACCGACACCGGGGAGCTGTTTTTT
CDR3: CATSRAVTGILATDTGELFF

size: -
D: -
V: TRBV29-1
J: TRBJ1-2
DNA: TGCAGCGTTGCCAGGGGTGATGGCTACACCTTC
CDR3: CSVARGDGYTF

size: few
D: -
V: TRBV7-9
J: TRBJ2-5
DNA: TGTGCCAGCAGCTTGGGGGACGTCCACCGGGAGACCCAGTACTTC
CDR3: CASSLGDVHRETQYF

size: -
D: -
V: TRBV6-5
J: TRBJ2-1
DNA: TGTGCCAGCAGTTACAGGGTAGATGATGAGCAGTTCTTC
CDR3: CASSYRVDDEQFF

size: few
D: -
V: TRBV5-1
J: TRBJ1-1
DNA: TGCGCCAGCAGCGTAACGACAGCGAACACTGAAGCTTTCTTT
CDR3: CASSVTTANTEAFF

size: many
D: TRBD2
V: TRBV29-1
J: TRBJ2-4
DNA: TGCAGCGTTGACGGGCTAGCGGGAGCAATTGGGATTCAGTACTTC
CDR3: CSVDGLAGAIGIQYF

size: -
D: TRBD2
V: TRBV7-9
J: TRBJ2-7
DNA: TGTGCCAGCATCGGACTAGCGGGCCAAGCCGCCTACGAGCAGTACTTC
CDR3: CASIGLAGQAAYEQYF

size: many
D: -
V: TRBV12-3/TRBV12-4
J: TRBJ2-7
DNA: TGTGCCAGCAGTTTCCTCCTGGGCGAGCAGTACTTC
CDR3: CASSFLLGEQYF

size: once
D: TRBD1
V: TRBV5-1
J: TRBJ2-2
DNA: TGCGCCAGTCTTGACAGGGGGCGATCCGGGGAGCTGTTTTTT
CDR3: CASLDRGRSGELFF

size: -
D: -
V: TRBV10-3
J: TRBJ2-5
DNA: TGTGCCATCAGTGTACCTAGCGGAGGGGGATTTGGGGAGACCCAGTACTTC
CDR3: CAISVPSGGGFGETQYF

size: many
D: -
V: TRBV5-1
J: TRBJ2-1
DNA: TGCGCCAGCAGCTTTACAGCGCCCAATGAGCAGTTCTTC
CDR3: CASSFTAPNEQFF

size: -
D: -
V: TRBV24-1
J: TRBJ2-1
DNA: TGTGCCACCAGTGGCCGGGGTGGGACCTACAATGAGCAGTTCTTC
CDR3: CATSGRGGTYNEQFF

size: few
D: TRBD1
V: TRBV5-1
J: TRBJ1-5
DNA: TGCGCCAGCAGCTTGGGGTCCCTACAGGGGCAGCCCCAGCATTTT
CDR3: CASSLGSLQGQPQHF

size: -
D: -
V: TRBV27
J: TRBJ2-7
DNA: TGTGCCAGCAGTCCCCAGGGGTATGACGAGCAGTACTTC
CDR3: CASSPQGYDEQYF

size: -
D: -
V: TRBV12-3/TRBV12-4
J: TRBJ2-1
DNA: TGTGCCAGCAGTTGGACTCAGTATGGTGAGCAGTTCTTC
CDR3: CASSWTQYGEQFF

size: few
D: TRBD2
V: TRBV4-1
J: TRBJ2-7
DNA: TGCGCCAGCAGCCACAGGCATGTTTCTAGCGGGATATACGAGCAGTACTTC
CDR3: CASSHRHVSSGIYEQYF

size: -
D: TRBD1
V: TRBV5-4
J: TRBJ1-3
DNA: TGTGCCAGCAGCCTAGACTGGACAGGGCCTGGAAACACCATATATTTT
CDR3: CASSLDWTGPGNTIYF

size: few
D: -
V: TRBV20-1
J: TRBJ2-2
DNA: TGCAGTGCTAGAGATTTCACGGCAGGGCCTACGAACACCGGGGAGCTGTTTTTT
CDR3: CSARDFTAGPTNTGELFF

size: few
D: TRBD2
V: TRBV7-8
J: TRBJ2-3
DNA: TGTGCCAGCAGCTTAGCGGGGACTAGCGGGCTTCTGGGGACGCAGTATTTT
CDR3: CASSLAGTSGLLGTQYF

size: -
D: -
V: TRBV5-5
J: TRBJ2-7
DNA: TGTGCCAGCAGCCCGGACAGTATAGTAGCCTACGAGCAGTACTTC
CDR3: CASSPDSIVAYEQYF

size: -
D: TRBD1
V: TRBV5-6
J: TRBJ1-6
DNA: TGTGCCAGCAGCTTTGGGACAGGGAATAATTCACCCCTCCACTTT
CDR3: CASSFGTGNNSPLHF

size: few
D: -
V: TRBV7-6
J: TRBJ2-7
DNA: TGTGCCAGCAGCTTAGAGTATGGCCGTGGCTCCTACGAGCAGTACTTC
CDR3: CASSLEYGRGSYEQYF

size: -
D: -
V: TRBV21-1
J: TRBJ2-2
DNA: TGTGCCAGCAGCATGAGCGGGAGAGGGACCGGGGAGCTGTTTTTT
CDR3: CASSMSGRGTGELFF

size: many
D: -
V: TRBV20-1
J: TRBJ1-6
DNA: TGCAGTGCTAGAGATCTCAATTCACCCCTCCACTTT
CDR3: CSARDLNSPLHF

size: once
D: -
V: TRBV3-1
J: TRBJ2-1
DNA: TGTGCCAGCAGCCAAGCTTACGGCTCCTACAATGAGCAGTTCTTC
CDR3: CASSQAYGSYNEQFF

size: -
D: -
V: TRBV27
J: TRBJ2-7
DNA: TGTGCCAGCAGCCCACTTGCGGGTGTCTCCTACGAGCAGTACTTC
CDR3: CASSPLAGVSYEQYF

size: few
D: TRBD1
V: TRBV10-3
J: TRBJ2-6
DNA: TGTGCCATCAGTGATCGCACAGGGGGCAATTTTCTAAAGGCCAACGTCCTGACTTTC
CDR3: CAISDRTGGNFLKANVLTF

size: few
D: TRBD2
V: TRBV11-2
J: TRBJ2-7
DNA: TGTGCCAGCAGCTTAATCCGGACTAGACACTACGAGCAGTACTTC
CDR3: CASSLIRTRHYEQYF

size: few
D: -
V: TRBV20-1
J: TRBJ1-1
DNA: TGCAGTGCCGCCCTTTTACGGGGTTTGACTGAAGCTTTCTTT
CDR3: CSAALLRGLTEAFF

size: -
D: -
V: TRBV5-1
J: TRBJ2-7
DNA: TGCGCCAGCAGCCTTCCCTCCGGCGTCGGCGCCTACGAGCAGTACTTC
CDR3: CASSLPSGVGAYEQYF

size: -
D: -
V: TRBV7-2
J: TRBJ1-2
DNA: TGTGCCAGCAGCCCAAGGACAGAAGGCTACACCTTC
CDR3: CASSPRTEGYTF

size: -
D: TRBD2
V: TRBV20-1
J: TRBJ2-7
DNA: TGCAGTGCTCTACGGACTAGGGGTCCCTACGAGCAGTACTTC
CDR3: CSALRTRGPYEQYF

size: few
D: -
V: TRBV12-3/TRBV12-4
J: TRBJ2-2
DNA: TGTGCCAGCAGTTTATCGGTAGCCCTCAACACCGGGGAGCTGTTTTTT
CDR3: CASSLSVALNTGELFF

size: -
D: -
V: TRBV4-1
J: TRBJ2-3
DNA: TGCGCCAGCAGCCAATATAGGACAGCGTGGAGCACAGATACGCAGTATTTT
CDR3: CASSQYRTAWSTDTQYF